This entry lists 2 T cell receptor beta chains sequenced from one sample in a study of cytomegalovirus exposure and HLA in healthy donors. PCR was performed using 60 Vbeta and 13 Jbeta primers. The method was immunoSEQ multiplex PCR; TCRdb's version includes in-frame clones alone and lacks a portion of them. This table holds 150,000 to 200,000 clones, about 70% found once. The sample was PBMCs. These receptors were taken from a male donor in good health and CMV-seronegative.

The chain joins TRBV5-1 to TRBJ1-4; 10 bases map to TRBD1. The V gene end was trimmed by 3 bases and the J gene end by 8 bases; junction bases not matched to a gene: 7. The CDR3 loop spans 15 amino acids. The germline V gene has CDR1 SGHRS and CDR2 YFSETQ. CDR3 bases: TGCGCCAGCAGCTCGGCCGGGACAGGGGAGGAAAAACTGTTTTTT. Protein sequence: CASSSAGTGEEKLFF.

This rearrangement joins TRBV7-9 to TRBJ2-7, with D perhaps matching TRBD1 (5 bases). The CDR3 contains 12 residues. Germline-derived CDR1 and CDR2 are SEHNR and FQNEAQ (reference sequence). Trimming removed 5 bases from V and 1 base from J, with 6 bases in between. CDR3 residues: CASSHRSYEQYF. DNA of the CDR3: TGTGCCAGCAGCCACAGGTCCTACGAGCAGTACTTC.